The table lists the clone carrying this T cell receptor (beta chain) with a count of one. Its antigen is as yet unknown. This sample was included in a study of shared clonotypes between healthy human individuals. Study details: The donors, two women and a few men, were aged 18 to 49. The study, taken as a whole, reports: Rarefaction showed that sequencing of sorted subsets was incomplete (despite large depth).

When replicate PCRs were run on sorted subsets, they used 200 to 250 ng DNA, tens of thousands of T cell genomes. TCRdb's copy holds only in-frame clones and misses some; the assay was immunoSEQ multiplex PCR. Of hundreds of thousands of clones listed, around 90% were seen once; the top ten hold 20% to 25%. Naivety among CD8 cells was defined by CD45RO negativity and positive CCR7 selection, thereby excluding terminally differentiated effector memory CD45RA+ cells. Participating donors were healthy, HIV-negative adults free of recent acute infections or vaccinations. Input material: naive CD8+ T cells sorted from blood. The clonotype originates from a man aged 30 to 39 in good health.

The chain's CDR3 is CASSSGRTMNTEAFF. The CDR3 DNA reads TGTGCCAGCAGCTCCGGACGCACCATGAACACTGAAGCTTTCTTT. The chain joins TRBV11-2 to TRBJ1-1; D gene ambiguous. Per the germline V gene, CDR1 is SGHAT and CDR2 is FQNNGV. V was pared by 4 bases and J by 0 bases, with 12 bases between. This CDR3 contains 15 residues.